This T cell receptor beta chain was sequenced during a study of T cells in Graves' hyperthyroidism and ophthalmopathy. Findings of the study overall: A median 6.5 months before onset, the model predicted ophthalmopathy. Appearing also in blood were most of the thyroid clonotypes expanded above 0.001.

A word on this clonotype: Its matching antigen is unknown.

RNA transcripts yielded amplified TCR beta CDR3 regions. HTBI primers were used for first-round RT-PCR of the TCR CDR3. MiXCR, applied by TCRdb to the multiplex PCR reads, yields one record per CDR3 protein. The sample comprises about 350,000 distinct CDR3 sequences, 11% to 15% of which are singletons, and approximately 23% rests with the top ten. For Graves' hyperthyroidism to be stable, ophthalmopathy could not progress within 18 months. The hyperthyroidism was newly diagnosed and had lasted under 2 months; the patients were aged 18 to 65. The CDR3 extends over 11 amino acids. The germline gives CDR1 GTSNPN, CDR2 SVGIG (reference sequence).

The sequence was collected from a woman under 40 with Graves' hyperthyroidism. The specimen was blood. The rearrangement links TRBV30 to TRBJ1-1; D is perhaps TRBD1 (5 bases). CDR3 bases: TGTGCTTCGAAATGGGGGACTGAAGCTTTCTTT. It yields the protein CASKWGTEAFF.